This TCR beta chain was profiled in a study of blood T cell repertoires in COVID-19. The method was immunoSEQ multiplex PCR; TCRdb's version includes in-frame clones alone and lacks a portion of them. The table has about 200,000 clones, approximately 83% seen once; the top ten hold about 4.1%. In this sample, this clone turned up many times. The sequence was collected from a woman aged 40 to 49 with acute COVID-19. Sequencing used PBMCs or T cells enriched from blood (not recorded which).

The DNA of the CDR3 is TGTGCCAGCAGCCTATGGGCCCAGGGTGTCGGGGAGCTGTTTTTT. As protein: CASSLWAQGVGELFF. The V and J genes are TRBV7-6 and TRBJ2-2; perhaps TRBD1 as D (5 bases). From germline, CDR1 is SGHVS and CDR2 FNYEAQ. Trimming stripped 5 bases from V and 7 bases from J, with 17 bases between. This CDR3 is 15 amino acids long.